These T cell receptor beta chains were read from a single sample in a study of CD8+CD57+ T cells in acquired aplastic anemia. From the reads, TCRdb called clonotypes with MiXCR, one entry per CDR3 protein. In the table there are about 98,000 distinct CDR3 sequences, roughly two thirds of which are singletons. Sequenced material: sorted CD4+, CD8+, or CD8+CD57+ T cells (not recorded which) from PBMCs. These TCRs come from a human donor with aplastic anemia. Both conserved end residues are part of each CDR3. The order of the fields is V gene, D gene, clone size, J gene, CDR3 DNA, CDR3 protein. A D gene is named only where the DNA matches it firmly. A row's size may be missing; if present it is once, few, many or a size class.

v_call: TRBV25-1
d_call: -
clone_size: -
j_call: TRBJ1-4
cdr3_nt: TGTGCCAGCAAAACGGGGCTTACTGAAAAACTGTTTTTT
cdr3_aa: CASKTGLTEKLFF

v_call: TRBV2
d_call: -
clone_size: once
j_call: TRBJ1-2
cdr3_nt: TGTGCCAGCAATTTGTGGGGGAGGGATGGCTACACCTTC
cdr3_aa: CASNLWGRDGYTF

v_call: TRBV10-3
d_call: TRBD1
clone_size: -
j_call: TRBJ1-5
cdr3_nt: TGTGCCACCTGGGACAGGGATAGCAATCAGCCCCAGCATTTT
cdr3_aa: CATWDRDSNQPQHF

v_call: TRBV2
d_call: -
clone_size: -
j_call: TRBJ1-1
cdr3_nt: TGTGCCAGCAGCCAAGAGCTCCAGTCGGTAGCTTTCTTT
cdr3_aa: CASSQELQSVAFF

v_call: TRBV19
d_call: -
clone_size: few
j_call: TRBJ2-7
cdr3_nt: TGTGCCAGTAGTATAGAGGGGACAAGGTACGAGCAGTACTTC
cdr3_aa: CASSIEGTRYEQYF

v_call: TRBV7-2
d_call: -
clone_size: -
j_call: TRBJ2-5
cdr3_nt: TGTGCCAGCAGCTTACTAAATTCCCAGTACTTC
cdr3_aa: CASSLLNSQYF

v_call: TRBV11-1
d_call: TRBD2
clone_size: -
j_call: TRBJ2-7
cdr3_nt: TGTGCCAGCAGCTCCCTGGGACTAACGGGTTCCTACGAGCAGTACTTC
cdr3_aa: CASSSLGLTGSYEQYF

v_call: TRBV15
d_call: -
clone_size: -
j_call: TRBJ1-1
cdr3_nt: TGTGCCACCAGCAGAGCAACCATGAACACTGAAGCTTTCTTT
cdr3_aa: CATSRATMNTEAFF

v_call: TRBV7-9
d_call: -
clone_size: -
j_call: TRBJ1-1
cdr3_nt: TGTGCCAGCAGCTTAGATCAGGGCACTGAAGCTTTCTTT
cdr3_aa: CASSLDQGTEAFF

v_call: TRBV4-1
d_call: -
clone_size: few
j_call: TRBJ1-2
cdr3_nt: TGCGCCAGCAGCCAAGACGGGGGGGACTATGGCTACACCTTC
cdr3_aa: CASSQDGGDYGYTF

v_call: TRBV5-1
d_call: -
clone_size: -
j_call: TRBJ2-7
cdr3_nt: TGCGCCAGCCAACAGGGCGGGTTGGACGAGCAGTACTTC
cdr3_aa: CASQQGGLDEQYF

v_call: TRBV20-1
d_call: TRBD2
clone_size: -
j_call: TRBJ2-2
cdr3_nt: TGCAGTGCCTTTAGCGGGAGGGCCACCGGGGAGCTGTTTTTT
cdr3_aa: CSAFSGRATGELFF

v_call: TRBV20-1
d_call: -
clone_size: -
j_call: TRBJ1-2
cdr3_nt: TGCAGTGCTAGAGATGGGGGTCGGAGTTATGGCTACACCTTC
cdr3_aa: CSARDGGRSYGYTF

v_call: TRBV20-1
d_call: -
clone_size: once
j_call: TRBJ1-5
cdr3_nt: TGCAGTGCTAGAGATACGGGAGGGGCGAATCAGCCCCAGCATTTT
cdr3_aa: CSARDTGGANQPQHF

v_call: TRBV2
d_call: -
clone_size: -
j_call: TRBJ1-2
cdr3_nt: TGTGCCAGCAGTGCCCAACAGGGAAACTATGGCTACACCTTC
cdr3_aa: CASSAQQGNYGYTF

v_call: TRBV20-1
d_call: TRBD1
clone_size: many
j_call: TRBJ1-6
cdr3_nt: TGCAGTGCTAGTCCTTCCAAAGGTACGGGACAGGGGGGAAATTCACCCCTCCACTTT
cdr3_aa: CSASPSKGTGQGGNSPLHF

v_call: TRBV20-1
d_call: TRBD2
clone_size: -
j_call: TRBJ2-3
cdr3_nt: TGCAGTGCTAGAGCTCTCGGTAGCGGGAGGGCGGCTAGCACAGATACGCAGTATTTT
cdr3_aa: CSARALGSGRAASTDTQYF